The clone carrying this T cell receptor beta chain appeared once. What it binds is unknown. Template material for TCR beta VDJ and CDR3 profiling consisted of genomic DNA. TCRdb re-called the reads through MiXCR, storing one row per CDR3 protein. The sample includes about 150,000 distinct CDR3 sequences, 41% seen only once; the top ten take more than 7%. The data derive from a study of CD8+CD57+ T cells in acquired aplastic anemia. The overall study: Mean yield of DNA from sorted CD4+ and CD8+ cells was 2.5 to 4 ug. The average read count for CD4+ cells in healthy donors was around 11 million.

Study-level points and caveats: Between patients and controls, over 25 CD8+ CDR3 sequences were found in common. A significant difference in CD8+ Simpson's diversity between patients and controls was not found.

The CDR3 covers 15 residues. The germline gives CDR1 LNHDA, CDR2 SQIVND (reference sequence). V dropped 3 bases and J dropped 4; count of bases not matched to a gene: 7. The V call is TRBV19, the J call TRBJ2-7, with 9 bases aligning to TRBD2. The clonotype originates from a human donor in good health, serving as a control. The specimen was sorted CD4+, CD8+, or CD8+CD57+ T cells (not recorded which) from PBMCs. This chain's CDR3 is CASSMASGVGYEQYF. The DNA of the CDR3 is TGTGCCAGTAGTATGGCTAGCGGGGTCGGATACGAGCAGTACTTC.